This TCR beta chain stems from a study of a mutant IDH1 vaccine in newly diagnosed glioma. Background on the study: Patients under treatment included around 60% males and roughly 40% females and had a mean age of approximately 40 years. Patients previously underwent radiotherapy, temozolomide, or both, and most underwent both. Week 47 marked visit V13, whereas week 35 marked visit V12.

Points on this clone: Its antigen is not known.

V trimming: 3 bases; J trimming: 1 base; junction bases outside the gene matches: 3. This CDR3 is 14 amino acids long. CDR1 is GTSNPN, CDR2 SVGIG, per germline (reference sequence). The time point: week 47, end of study. Topical imiquimod was applied with each vaccine dose, which held 300 ug of mutant IDH1 20-mer peptide. The method was immunoSEQ multiplex PCR; TCRdb's version includes in-frame clones alone and lacks a portion of them. The sample shows 77,000 or so clones, roughly 77% of them seen only once. The chain couples TRBV30 to TRBJ1-5, with 7 bases fitting TRBD1. This specimen was PBMCs, taken from a glioma patient whose treatment included an IDH1 peptide vaccine. The TCR sequence derives from a man between 35 and 55 years old with glioma. Here the CDR3 DNA reads TGTGCCTGGAGCGGCAGGGGGAGCAATCAGCCCCAGCATTTT. Amino acid sequence: CAWSGRGSNQPQHF.